The entry below gives a single T cell receptor (beta chain) sequence along with its context. Authors' processing steps: From reference gene primer amplification, estimates of nucleated cell counts were derived. Here immunoSEQ multiplex PCR was the method, and the copy in TCRdb shows in-frame clones only, minus some. The DNA gave D and trimming, while V, J and clone size come from that table. Counted here are around 71,000 clones, approximately 80% occurring once; the ten biggest clones make up 28%. This record comes from a study of blood T cell repertoires in COVID-19. For the study at large: The origin of the acute and convalescent COVID-19 samples was the United States, Italy and Spain. Sources were T cells, B-cell-depleted T cells, or PBMCs; the material itself was cDNA or gDNA.

The CDR3 has 13 amino acids. With V trimmed by 6 bases and J by 5 bases, 1 base remained unmatched. The source is an older man with acute or convalescent COVID-19. The sample consisted of peripheral blood. The chain carries TRBV12-3 or TRBV12-4 and TRBJ2-7; TRBD2 matches 13 bases. The CDR3 here is CASRLAGGDEQYF. Here the CDR3 DNA reads TGTGCCAGCAGACTAGCGGGAGGGGACGAGCAGTACTTC.